This entry features one TCR beta chain sequence. Its antigen remains unknown. These data are taken from a study of cytomegalovirus exposure and HLA in healthy donors. Study as a whole: Findings of an earlier analysis included some 110 million unique TCR beta sequences from 170 million or so T cells.

Study conclusions and caveats: Serostatus for CMV was the only available immune exposure information.

Healthy bone marrow donors supplied every sample. V lost 0 bases and J 0 bases, leaving 15 bases between the germline ends. CDR1 and CDR2 from the germline V gene are LGHNA and YSLEER. The CDR3 sequence is 19 residues long. Researchers ran the PCR with 60 Vbeta and 13 Jbeta primers. Sequencing was performed with immunoSEQ multiplex PCR; in TCRdb, only in-frame clones are kept and a portion is missing. This sample has hundreds of thousands of clones; 75% to 90% occur once, and the top ten carry approximately 1%. The receptor comes from a woman between 18 and 30 years old in good health and CMV-seronegative. The chain uses TRBV4-3 and TRBJ2-6; perhaps TRBD1 as D (6 bases). The sequencing input was PBMCs. CDR3 amino acids: CASSQELQGVLSGANVLTF. In nucleotides, the CDR3 is TGCGCCAGCAGCCAAGAGCTACAGGGAGTCCTCTCTGGGGCCAACGTCCTGACTTTC.